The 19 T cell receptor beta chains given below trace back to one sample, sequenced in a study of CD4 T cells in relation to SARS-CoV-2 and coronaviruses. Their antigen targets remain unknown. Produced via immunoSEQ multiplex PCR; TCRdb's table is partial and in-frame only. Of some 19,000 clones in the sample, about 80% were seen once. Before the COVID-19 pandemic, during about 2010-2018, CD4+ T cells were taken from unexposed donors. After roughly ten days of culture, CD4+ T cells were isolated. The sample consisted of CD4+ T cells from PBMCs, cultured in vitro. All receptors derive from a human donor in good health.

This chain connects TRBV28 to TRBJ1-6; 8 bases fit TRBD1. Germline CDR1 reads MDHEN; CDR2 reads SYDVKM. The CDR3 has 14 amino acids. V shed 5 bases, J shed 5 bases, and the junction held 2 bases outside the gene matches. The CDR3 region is CASSQTGDNSPLHF. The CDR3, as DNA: TGTGCCAGCAGTCAGACAGGGGATAATTCACCCCTCCACTTT. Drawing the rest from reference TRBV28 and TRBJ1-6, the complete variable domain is DVKVTQSSRYLVKRTGEKVFLECVQDMDHENMFWYRQDPGLGLRLIYFSYDVKMKEKGDIPEGYSVSREKKERFSLILESASTNQTSMYLCASSQTGDNSPLHFGNGTRLTVT.

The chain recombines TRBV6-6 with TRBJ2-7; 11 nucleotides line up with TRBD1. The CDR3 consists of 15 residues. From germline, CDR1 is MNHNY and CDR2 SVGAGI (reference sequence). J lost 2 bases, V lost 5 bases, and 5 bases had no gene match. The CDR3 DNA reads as TGTGCCAGCAGTGACCCGGGACAGGGGGCCTACGAGCAGTACTTC. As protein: CASSDPGQGAYEQYF.

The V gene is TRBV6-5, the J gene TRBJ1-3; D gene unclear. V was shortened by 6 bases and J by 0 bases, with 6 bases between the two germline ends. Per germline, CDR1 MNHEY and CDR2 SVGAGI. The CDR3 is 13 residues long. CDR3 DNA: TGTGCCAGCAGGCCGGGCTCTGGAAACACCATATATTTT. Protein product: CASRPGSGNTIYF.

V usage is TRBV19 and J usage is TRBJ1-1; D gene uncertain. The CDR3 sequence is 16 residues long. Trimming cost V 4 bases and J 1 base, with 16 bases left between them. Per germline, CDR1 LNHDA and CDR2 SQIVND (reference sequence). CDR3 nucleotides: TGTGCCAGTAGTACACGACCGCGACGGGGGAACACTGAAGCTTTCTTT. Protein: CASSTRPRRGNTEAFF.

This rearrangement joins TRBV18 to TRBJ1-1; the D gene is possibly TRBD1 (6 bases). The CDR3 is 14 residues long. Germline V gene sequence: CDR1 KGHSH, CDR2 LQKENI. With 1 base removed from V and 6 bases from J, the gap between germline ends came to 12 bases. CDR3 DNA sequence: TGTGCCAGCTCACCACTGGGGGCCGAAGCTGAAGCTTTCTTT. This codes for CASSPLGAEAEAFF.

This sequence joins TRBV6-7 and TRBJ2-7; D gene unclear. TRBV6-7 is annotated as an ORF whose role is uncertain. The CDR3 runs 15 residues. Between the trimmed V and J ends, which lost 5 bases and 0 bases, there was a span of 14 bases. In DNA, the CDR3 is TGTGCCAGCAGTGAAGAAGGAAGGAGCTCCTACGAGCAGTACTTC. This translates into CASSEEGRSSYEQYF.

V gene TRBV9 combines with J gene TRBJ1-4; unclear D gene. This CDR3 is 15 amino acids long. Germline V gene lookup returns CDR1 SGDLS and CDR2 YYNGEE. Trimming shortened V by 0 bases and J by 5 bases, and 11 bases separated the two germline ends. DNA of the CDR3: TGTGCCAGCAGCGTAGGGGCGACAAAGAATGAAAAACTGTTTTTT. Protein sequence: CASSVGATKNEKLFF.

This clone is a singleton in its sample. This chain's CDR3 is CASSEAKVVSGNTIYF. CDR3 in DNA: TGTGCCAGCAGTGAAGCTAAGGTCGTCTCTGGAAACACCATATATTTT. This sequence joins TRBV6-1 and TRBJ1-3; D gene uncertain. V was trimmed by 0 bases and J by 0 bases, leaving 9 bases between them. Germline CDR1 reads MNHNS; CDR2 reads SASEGT. The CDR3 loop spans 16 amino acids.

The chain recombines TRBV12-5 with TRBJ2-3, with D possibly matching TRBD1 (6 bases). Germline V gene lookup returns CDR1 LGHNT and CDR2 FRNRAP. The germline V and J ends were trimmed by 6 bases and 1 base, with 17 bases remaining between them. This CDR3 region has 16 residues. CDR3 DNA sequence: TGTGCTAGTGGCAAGGGTAGGGACACCGGCACAGATACGCAGTATTTT. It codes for CASGKGRDTGTDTQYF.

CDR3 coding DNA: TGTGCCAGCAGCTGGCGAGCTAGCGGCACAGATACGCAGTATTTT. Protein: CASSWRASGTDTQYF. The chain is built from TRBV7-9 and TRBJ2-3; the D gene is possibly TRBD2 (6 bases). Between the trimmed V and J ends, which lost 4 bases and 1 base, there was a span of 12 bases. Germline assignment: CDR1 SEHNR and CDR2 FQNEAQ (reference sequence). This CDR3 region has 15 residues. Variable domain in full (rest from reference TRBV7-9 and TRBJ2-3): DTGVSQNPRHKITKRGQNVTFRCDPISEHNRLYWYRQTLGQGPEFLTYFQNEAQLEKSRLLSDRFSAERPKGSFSTLEIQRTEQGDSAMYLCASSWRASGTDTQYFGPGTRLTVL.

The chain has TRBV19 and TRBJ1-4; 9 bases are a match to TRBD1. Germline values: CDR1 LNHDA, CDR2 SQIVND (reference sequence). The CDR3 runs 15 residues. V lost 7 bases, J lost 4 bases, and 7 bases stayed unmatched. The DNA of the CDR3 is TGTGCCAGTAATTCACGGACAGGGGATAATGAAAAACTGTTTTTT. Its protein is CASNSRTGDNEKLFF.

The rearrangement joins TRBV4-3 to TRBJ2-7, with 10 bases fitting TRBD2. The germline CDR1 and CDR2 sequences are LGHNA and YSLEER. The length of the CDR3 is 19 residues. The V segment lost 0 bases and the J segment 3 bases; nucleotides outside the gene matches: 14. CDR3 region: CASSQEVPGLAEWVYEQYF. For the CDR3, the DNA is TGCGCCAGCAGCCAAGAGGTCCCCGGACTAGCGGAGTGGGTCTACGAGCAGTACTTC.

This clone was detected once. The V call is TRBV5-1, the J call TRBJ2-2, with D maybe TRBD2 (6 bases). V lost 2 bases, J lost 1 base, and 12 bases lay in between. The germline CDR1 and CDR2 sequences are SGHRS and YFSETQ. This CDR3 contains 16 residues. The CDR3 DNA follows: TGCGCCAGCAGCTTAAGACTAGGGTTGAACACCGGGGAGCTGTTTTTT. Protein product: CASSLRLGLNTGELFF.

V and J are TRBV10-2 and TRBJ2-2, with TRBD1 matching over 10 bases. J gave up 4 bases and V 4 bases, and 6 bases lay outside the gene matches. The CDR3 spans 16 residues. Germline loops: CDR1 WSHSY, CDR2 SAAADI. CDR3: CASSVGDRGATGELFF. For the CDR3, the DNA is TGCGCCAGCAGTGTAGGGGACAGGGGTGCCACCGGGGAGCTGTTTTTT.

Here the CDR3 DNA reads TGTGCCAGCAGCTTAGGGACCTACGAGCAGTACTTC. This codes for CASSLGTYEQYF. V gene TRBV11-2 combines with J gene TRBJ2-7; D unresolved. V lost 1 base, J lost 2 bases, and 3 bases lay in between. This CDR3 has 12 residues. Germline CDR1 reads SGHAT; CDR2 reads FQNNGV.

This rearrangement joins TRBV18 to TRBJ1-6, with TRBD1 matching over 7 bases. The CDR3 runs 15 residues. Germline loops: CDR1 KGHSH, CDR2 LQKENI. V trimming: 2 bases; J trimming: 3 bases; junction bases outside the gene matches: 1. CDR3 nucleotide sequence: TGTGCCAGCTCACCAGGGACAGACTATAATTCACCCCTCCACTTT. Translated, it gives CASSPGTDYNSPLHF.

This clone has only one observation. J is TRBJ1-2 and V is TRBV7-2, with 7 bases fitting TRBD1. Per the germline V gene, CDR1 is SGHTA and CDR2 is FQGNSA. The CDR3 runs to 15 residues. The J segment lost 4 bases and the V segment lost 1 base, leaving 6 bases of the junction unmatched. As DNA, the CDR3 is TGTGCCAGCAGCTTAGACCACGGACAGGCCTATGGCTACACCTTC. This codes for CASSLDHGQAYGYTF.

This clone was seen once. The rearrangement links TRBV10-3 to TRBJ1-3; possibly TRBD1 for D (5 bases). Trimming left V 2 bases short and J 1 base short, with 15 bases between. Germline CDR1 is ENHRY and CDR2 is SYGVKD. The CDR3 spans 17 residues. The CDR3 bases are TGTGCCATCAGTGAGAAGTCAGGGCCGAATTCTGGAAACACCATATATTTT. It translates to CAISEKSGPNSGNTIYF.

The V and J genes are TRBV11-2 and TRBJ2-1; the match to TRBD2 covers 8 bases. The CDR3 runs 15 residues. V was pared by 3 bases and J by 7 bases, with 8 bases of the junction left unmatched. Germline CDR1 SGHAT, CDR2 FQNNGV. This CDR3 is CASSFSAGGGNEQFF. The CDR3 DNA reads TGTGCCAGCAGCTTTTCGGCGGGAGGCGGGAATGAGCAGTTCTTC.